Listed below are T cell receptor beta chains from one sample, sequenced in a study of Ad26.COV2.S vaccination and SARS-CoV-2 variants. TCRdb keeps only in-frame clones here, not all; method: immunoSEQ multiplex PCR. The sample lists approximately 410,000 clones; more than 75% were seen once. Material: peripheral blood, obtained in a trial of Ad26.COV2.S vaccine versus placebo. Receptors originate from a person between 18 and 59 years old who received the Ad26.COV2.S COVID-19 vaccine or a placebo. Both conserved end residues are part of each CDR3. D genes are given only for firm matches.

j_call,v_call,d_call,cdr3_aa
TRBJ1-5,TRBV2,TRBD1,CASRTGEGNQPQHF
TRBJ1-2,TRBV7-3,NA,CASSQGRGGGGYTF
TRBJ2-1,TRBV3-1/TRBV3-2,NA,CASRDSSYNEQFF
TRBJ2-7,TRBV28,NA,CASSFRGQLFYEQYF
TRBJ2-7,TRBV4-3,TRBD2,CASSQDFTSGSYEQYF
TRBJ1-6,TRBV28,TRBD1,CASSYRGLHSWNSPLHF
TRBJ1-2,TRBV6-2/TRBV6-3,NA,CASSSFPTNYGYTF
TRBJ1-1,TRBV29-1,NA,CSVAGNTNTEAFF
TRBJ1-2,TRBV10-3,TRBD1,CATQGQGIHRGYTF
TRBJ2-7,TRBV12-3/TRBV12-4,TRBD2,CASSTRLAGEQYF
TRBJ1-2,TRBV7-9,NA,CASSTTQGYGYTF
TRBJ1-1,TRBV11-2,NA,CASRGGGVQNTEAFF
TRBJ2-4,TRBV4-1,TRBD1,CASSPSDRAQNIQYF
TRBJ1-1,TRBV28,NA,CASSLVSPPRTEAFF
TRBJ2-7,TRBV27,NA,CASSLSGQSLYEQYF
TRBJ2-1,TRBV11-3,NA,CASSLDPQSSYNEQFF
TRBJ2-1,TRBV7-3,NA,CASSLGLLNYNEQFF
TRBJ1-2,TRBV28,NA,CASSAGAPYDYTF
TRBJ2-3,TRBV29-1,TRBD2,CSVTRLATDTQYF
TRBJ2-3,TRBV29-1,NA,CSVAGHLSTDTQYF
TRBJ2-7,TRBV13,NA,CASSLSKDEQYF
TRBJ2-2,TRBV7-2,NA,CASSVARENTGELFF
TRBJ1-1,TRBV5-8,TRBD1,CASSLGQGYAEAFF
TRBJ1-2,TRBV4-3,NA,CASSPTPDQGFYGYTF
TRBJ2-1,TRBV6-4,NA,CASSAGIYNEQFF
TRBJ1-2,TRBV6-5,NA,CASSYSGGRYGYTF
TRBJ2-1,TRBV30,TRBD2,CAWTRSGGLYNEQFF
TRBJ2-7,TRBV10-3,NA,CAISDYYEQYF
TRBJ2-3,TRBV9,TRBD1,CASTRQGSSDTQYF
TRBJ1-2,TRBV5-5,TRBD1,CASSLEGGQGLIYGYTF
TRBJ1-1,TRBV5-1,NA,CASSLDQKNTEAFF
TRBJ2-7,TRBV20-1,NA,CSARVGYEQYF
TRBJ1-4,TRBV6-5,TRBD1,CASRVGQGANEKLFF